This T cell receptor beta chain appears in the sequencing data of a study of memory CD8 T cells in hepatitis C reinfection. Overall study context: Chronic HCV followed reinfection in a couple of donors who cleared primary infection. HCV reinfection meant a positive HCV RNA test after two negative tests at least 60 days apart.

A remark on this clone: No antigen is known for it.

The time point: peak reinfection, 3 to 8 weeks after reinfection detection. Sorted cells were sequenced directly ex vivo without any in vitro expansion. At all three reinfection time points, viable CD3+ CD8+ CD45RO- cells from two donors served as controls. The method was immunoSEQ multiplex PCR; TCRdb's version includes in-frame clones alone and lacks a portion of them. The sample holds under 3,000 clones; 80% to 90% are singletons and the top ten take about 19%. Notes on the study in general: Only a handful of donors prevented definitive conclusions about public clonotypes.

The receptor was derived from a man aged 50 to 60 with hepatitis C virus infection. The material sequenced was naive CD8+ T cells sorted from blood.

The CDR3 coding sequence is TGTGCCTGGTACTATGGATCAGGGATCTATGGCTACACCTTC. It is translated as CAWYYGSGIYGYTF. The chain carries TRBV30 and TRBJ1-2; a possible D gene is TRBD1 (5 bases). Germline assignment: CDR1 GTSNPN and CDR2 SVGIG (reference sequence). CDR3 length equals 14 residues. The V and J ends lost 5 bases and 4 bases respectively, with 17 bases between them.